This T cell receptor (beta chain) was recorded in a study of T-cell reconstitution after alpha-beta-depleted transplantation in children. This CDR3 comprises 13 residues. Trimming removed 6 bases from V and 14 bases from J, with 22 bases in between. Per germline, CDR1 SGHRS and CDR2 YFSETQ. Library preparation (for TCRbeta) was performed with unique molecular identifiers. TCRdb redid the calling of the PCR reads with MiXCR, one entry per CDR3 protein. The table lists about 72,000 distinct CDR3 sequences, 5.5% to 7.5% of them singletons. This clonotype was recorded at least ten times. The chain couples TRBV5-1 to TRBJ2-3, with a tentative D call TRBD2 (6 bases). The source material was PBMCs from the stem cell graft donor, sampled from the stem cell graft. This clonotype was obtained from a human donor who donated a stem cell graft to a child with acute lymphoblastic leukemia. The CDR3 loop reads CASTLVPDYPGYF. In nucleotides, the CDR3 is TGCGCCAGCACCCTCGTCCCGGACTACCCAGGGTATTTT. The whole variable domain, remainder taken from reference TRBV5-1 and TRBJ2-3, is KAGVTQTPRYLIKTRGQQVTLSCSPISGHRSVSWYQQTPGQGLQFLFEYFSETQRNKGNFPGRFSGRQFSNSRSEMNVSTLELGDSALYLCASTLVPDYPGYFGPGTRLTVL.